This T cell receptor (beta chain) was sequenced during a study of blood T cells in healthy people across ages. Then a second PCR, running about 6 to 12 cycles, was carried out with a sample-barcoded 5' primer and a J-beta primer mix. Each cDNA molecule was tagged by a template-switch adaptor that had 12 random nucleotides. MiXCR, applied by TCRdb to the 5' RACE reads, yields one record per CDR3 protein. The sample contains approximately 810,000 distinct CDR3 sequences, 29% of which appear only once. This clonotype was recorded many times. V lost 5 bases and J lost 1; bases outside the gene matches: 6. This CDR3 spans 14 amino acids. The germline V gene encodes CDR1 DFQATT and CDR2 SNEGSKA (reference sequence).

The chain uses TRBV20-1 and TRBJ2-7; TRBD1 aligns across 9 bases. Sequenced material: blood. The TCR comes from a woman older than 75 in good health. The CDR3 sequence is CSARRTGESYEQYF. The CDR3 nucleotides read TGCAGTGCTCGACGGACAGGGGAGTCCTACGAGCAGTACTTC.